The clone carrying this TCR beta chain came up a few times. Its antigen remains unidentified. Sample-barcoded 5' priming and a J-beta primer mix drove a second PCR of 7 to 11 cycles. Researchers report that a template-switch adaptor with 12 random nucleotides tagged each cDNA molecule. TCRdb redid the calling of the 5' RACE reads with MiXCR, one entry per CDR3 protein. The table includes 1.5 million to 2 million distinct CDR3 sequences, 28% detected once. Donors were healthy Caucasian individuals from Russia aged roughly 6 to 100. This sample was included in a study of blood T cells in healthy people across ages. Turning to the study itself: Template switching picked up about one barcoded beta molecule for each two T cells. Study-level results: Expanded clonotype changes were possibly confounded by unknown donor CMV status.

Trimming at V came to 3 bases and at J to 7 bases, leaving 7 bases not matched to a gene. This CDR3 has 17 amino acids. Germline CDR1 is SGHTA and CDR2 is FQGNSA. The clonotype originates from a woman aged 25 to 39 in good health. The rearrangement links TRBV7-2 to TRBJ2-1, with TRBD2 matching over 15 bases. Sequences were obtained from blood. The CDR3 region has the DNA TGTGCCAGCAGCTTCGGGACTAGCGGGGGGCCGGGGAATGAGCAGTTCTTC. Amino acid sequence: CASSFGTSGGPGNEQFF.